Presented here are 22 T cell receptor beta chains from one specimen sequenced in a study of shared clonotypes between healthy human individuals. Some clones are missing from TCRdb's copy, which holds only in-frame ones; the method was immunoSEQ multiplex PCR. This table holds over a million clones, approximately 97% found once. Sequenced material: naive CD4+ T cells sorted from blood. Subset described: CD45RA+ positively selected. These receptors were obtained from a man in his thirties or forties in good health.

The chain has TRBV5-5 and TRBJ2-7; D perhaps matches TRBD2 (5 bases). CDR1 is SGHKS and CDR2 is YYEKEE in the germline V gene (reference sequence). Trimming removed 3 bases from V and 1 base from J, with 14 bases in between. The CDR3 contains 15 residues. The CDR3 protein is CASSSPGSHSYEQYF. CDR3 DNA: TGTGCCAGCAGCTCCCCGGGATCACATTCCTACGAGCAGTACTTC.

This chain uses TRBV10-3 with TRBJ1-2, with 9 bases matching TRBD1. CDR1 is ENHRY and CDR2 is SYGVKD in the germline V gene. The CDR3 is 14 amino acids. V dropped 7 bases and J dropped 1; count of bases not matched to a gene: 4. CDR3 nucleotide sequence: TGTGCCATCACCGGGACAGGGAGTAACTATGGCTACACCTTC. Translation gives CAITGTGSNYGYTF.

The CDR3 DNA reads TGCGCCAGCAGCTCGGGACTGCACTCTGGAAACACCATATATTTT. Its translation is CASSSGLHSGNTIYF. The J gene is TRBJ1-3, the V gene TRBV5-1; perhaps TRBD1 as D (5 bases). Deletions cut 3 bases from V and 0 bases from J, with 10 bases between. Looked up from germline, CDR1 is SGHRS and CDR2 is YFSETQ. The CDR3 spans 15 residues.

V is TRBV28 and J is TRBJ2-2; D is possibly TRBD2 (6 bases). The CDR3 loop spans 17 amino acids. Deletions cut 7 bases from V and 0 bases from J, with 18 bases between. CDR1 MDHEN and CDR2 SYDVKM come from the germline V gene. The CDR3 region is CASKPPTSRANTGELFF. CDR3 in DNA: TGTGCCAGCAAACCCCCCACTAGCCGCGCGAACACCGGGGAGCTGTTTTTT.

The chain has TRBV2 and TRBJ2-5; maybe TRBD1 (7 bases). Per the germline V gene, CDR1 is SNHLY and CDR2 is FYNNEI. Trimming shortened V by 4 bases and J by 1 base, and 22 bases separated the two germline ends. The CDR3 is 18 residues long. As DNA, the CDR3 is TGTGCCAGCAGTGTTGGGGGAGTTAGCAGGGGGGCCCAAGAGACCCAGTACTTC. Amino acids: CASSVGGVSRGAQETQYF. Combining the CDR3 with reference TRBV2 and TRBJ2-5 gives the whole variable domain EPEVTQTPSHQVTQMGQEVILRCVPISNHLYFYWYRQILGQKVEFLVSFYNNEISEKSEIFDDQFSVERPDGSNFTLKIRSTKLEDSAMYFCASSVGGVSRGAQETQYFGPGTRLLVL.

The V call is TRBV15, the J call TRBJ1-5; tentative D call: TRBD1 (6 bases). The CDR3 runs to 14 residues. Per the germline V gene, CDR1 is LNHNV and CDR2 is YYDKDF (reference sequence). Trimming took off 2 bases at V and 4 bases at J, with 9 bases between the two ends. CDR3 DNA: TGTGCCACCAGCAGACAGGGGTCGAATCAGCCCCAGCATTTT. It codes for CATSRQGSNQPQHF.

The chain couples TRBV28 to TRBJ2-7, with TRBD1 matching over 8 bases. V dropped 6 bases and J dropped 2; count of bases not matched to a gene: 9. CDR1 MDHEN and CDR2 SYDVKM come from the germline V gene. The CDR3 runs 15 residues. This chain's CDR3 is CASSRPGQVTYEQYF. DNA of the CDR3: TGTGCCAGCAGCAGACCGGGACAGGTGACCTACGAGCAGTACTTC.

This clone was detected only once. The genes are TRBV18 and TRBJ2-1, with D hard to call. Trimming stripped 6 bases from V and 10 bases from J, with 13 bases between. Germline V gives CDR1 KGHSH, CDR2 LQKENI. This CDR3 contains 12 residues. In DNA, the CDR3 is TGTGCCAGCTCCGAAACTGGCGGAGAGCAGTTCTTC. It yields the protein CASSETGGEQFF.

This rearrangement joins TRBV7-2 to TRBJ2-2; 10 nucleotides match TRBD2. V shed 1 base, J shed 5 bases, and the junction held 7 bases outside the gene matches. Germline V CDR1 and CDR2: SGHTA, FQGNSA. The CDR3 runs to 17 residues. CDR3 region: CASSLVPAGGRTGELFF. The CDR3 region has the DNA TGTGCCAGCAGCTTAGTCCCAGCGGGAGGGCGAACCGGGGAGCTGTTTTTT. Drawing the rest from reference TRBV7-2 and TRBJ2-2, the complete variable domain is GAGVSQSPSNKVTEKGKDVELRCDPISGHTALYWYRQSLGQGLEFLIYFQGNSAPDKSGLPSDRFSAERTGGSVSTLTIQRTQQEDSAVYLCASSLVPAGGRTGELFFGEGSRLTVL.

This chain uses TRBV12-5 with TRBJ2-5; D gene unclear. Deletions cut 6 bases from V and 9 bases from J, with 14 bases between. The germline V gene has CDR1 LGHNT and CDR2 FRNRAP. This CDR3 is built from 12 residues. The CDR3 DNA follows: TGTGCTAGTGGCCTCTCAGGTATGGCCCAGTACTTC. Encoded protein: CASGLSGMAQYF.

The chain joins TRBV28 to TRBJ1-2, with 10 positions matching TRBD1. This CDR3 has 14 residues. CDR1 and CDR2 from the germline V gene are MDHEN and SYDVKM. The junction had 6 bases not matched to a gene; V was cut back by 5 bases and J by 6 bases. CDR3 DNA sequence: TGTGCCAGCAGTCAACTGGACAGGGGGGATGGCTACACCTTC. Encoded protein: CASSQLDRGDGYTF.

The rearrangement links TRBV28 to TRBJ2-1; D is ambiguous. The V gene lost 10 bases and the J gene lost 0 bases, with 16 bases spanning the gap. Germline CDR1 and CDR2: MDHEN and SYDVKM. This CDR3 comprises 15 residues. The CDR3, as DNA: TGTGCCACCAATGGCTTGCGGAGCTCCTACAATGAGCAGTTCTTC. Residues: CATNGLRSSYNEQFF.

Remarks on this clone: The sample carries other DNA sequences with the same CDR3. The chain employs TRBV27 and TRBJ2-7; 11 bases align to TRBD1. J was trimmed by 7 bases and V by 5 bases; bases with no gene match: 7. This CDR3 has 14 residues. Germline V gene data show CDR1 as MNHEY and CDR2 as SMNVEV (reference sequence). The CDR3 loop is CASSPGTGGGEQYF. CDR3 coding DNA: TGTGCCAGCAGTCCCGGGACAGGGGGAGGAGAGCAGTACTTC.

The chain is built from TRBV30 and TRBJ2-3, with TRBD2 identical over 11 bases. Germline V gene sequence: CDR1 GTSNPN, CDR2 SVGIG (reference sequence). This CDR3 spans 14 amino acids. The V segment lost 3 bases and the J segment 4 bases; nucleotides outside the gene matches: 3. The CDR3 protein is CAWRTSGTPDTQYF. The CDR3 bases are TGTGCCTGGAGGACTAGCGGGACCCCAGATACGCAGTATTTT.

The rearrangement joins TRBV27 to TRBJ1-5; 10 positions agree with TRBD1. CDR3 size: 15 residues. CDR1 is MNHEY, CDR2 SMNVEV, per germline (reference sequence). J lost 0 bases, V lost 6 bases, and 2 bases had no gene match. For the CDR3, the DNA is TGTGCCAGCAGAAGACAGGGGGCTAGCAATCAGCCCCAGCATTTT. Translating gives CASRRQGASNQPQHF.

The gene calls are TRBV13 and TRBJ2-2; D possibly uses TRBD1 or TRBD2 (5 bases each). CDR3 length: 15 residues. CDR1 and CDR2 from the germline V gene are PRHDT and FYEKMQ (reference sequence). Trimming took off 1 base at V and 4 bases at J, with 10 bases between the two ends. This CDR3 reads CASSLAGRATGELFF. As DNA, the CDR3 is TGTGCCAGCAGCTTAGCAGGGCGGGCCACCGGGGAGCTGTTTTTT.

The chain uses TRBV25-1 and TRBJ2-7; 9 nucleotides agree with TRBD2. Germline V gene sequence: CDR1 MGHDK, CDR2 SYGVNS. The junction had 10 bases not matched to a gene; V was cut back by 3 bases and J by 4 bases. There are 16 residues in the CDR3. CDR3 residues: CASSDPGLAGIYEQYF. CDR3 in DNA: TGTGCCAGCAGTGATCCGGGACTAGCAGGTATTTACGAGCAGTACTTC.

This chain joins TRBV23-1 and TRBJ2-7, with 10 bases matching TRBD1. TRBV23-1 is annotated as an ORF whose role is uncertain. V lost 0 bases and J lost 0; bases outside the gene matches: 14. CDR3 length equals 20 residues. CDR3 residues: CASSQSYLDRGNRSSYEQYF. CDR3 bases: TGCGCCAGCAGTCAATCGTATTTGGACAGGGGGAATAGGAGCTCCTACGAGCAGTACTTC.

This rearrangement joins TRBV27 to TRBJ2-1; 8 bases line up with TRBD1. The CDR3 loop spans 16 amino acids. J was trimmed by 7 bases and V by 6 bases; bases with no gene match: 14. CDR1 is MNHEY and CDR2 is SMNVEV in the germline V gene (reference sequence). CDR3 protein: CASRSRPGQGWNEQFF. In nucleotides, the CDR3 is TGTGCCAGCAGGTCCCGGCCTGGACAGGGCTGGAATGAGCAGTTCTTC.

This chain joins TRBV4-1 and TRBJ1-4; the D gene is possibly TRBD1 (5 bases). V lost 8 bases, J lost 8 bases, and 15 bases lay in between. In germline, CDR1 is MGHRA, CDR2 YSYEKL. This CDR3 has 13 amino acids. The CDR3 DNA reads TGCGCCAGCTGCAGGGCGATTCGGGAAAAACTGTTTTTT. Encoded protein: CASCRAIREKLFF.

This chain joins TRBV2 and TRBJ2-1; D is possibly TRBD1 or TRBD2 (5 bases each). The CDR3 consists of 12 residues. V dropped 8 bases and J dropped 9 bases, with 14 bases sitting between them. The germline V gene has CDR1 SNHLY and CDR2 FYNNEI. CDR3 loop: CASGIHGAEQFF. CDR3 nucleotides: TGTGCCAGCGGTATTCACGGGGCTGAGCAGTTCTTC.

This rearrangement joins TRBV27 to TRBJ2-3; the D is unclear. The CDR3 spans 14 residues. Trimming cost V 3 bases and J 3 bases, with 10 bases left between them. Looked up from germline, CDR1 is MNHEY and CDR2 is SMNVEV (reference sequence). The CDR3 coding sequence is TGTGCCAGCAGTTTCCGAGCGTATACAGATACGCAGTATTTT. It codes for CASSFRAYTDTQYF.